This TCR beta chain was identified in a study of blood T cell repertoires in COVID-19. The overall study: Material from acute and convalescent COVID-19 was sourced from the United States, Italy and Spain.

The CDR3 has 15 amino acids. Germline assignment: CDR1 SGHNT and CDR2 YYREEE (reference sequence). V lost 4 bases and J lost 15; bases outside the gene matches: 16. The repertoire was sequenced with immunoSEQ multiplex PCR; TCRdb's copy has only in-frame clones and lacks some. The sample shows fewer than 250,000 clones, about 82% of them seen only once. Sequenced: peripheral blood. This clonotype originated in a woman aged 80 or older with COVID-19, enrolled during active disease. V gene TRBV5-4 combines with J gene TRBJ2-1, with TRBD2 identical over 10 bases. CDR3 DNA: TGTGCCAGCAGCCCCGCAGGGCTAGCGGGGGTATTTCCGTTCTTC. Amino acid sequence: CASSPAGLAGVFPFF.